The next 2 T cell receptor beta chains were all read from a single sample in a study of beta chain features in type 1 diabetes. Findings of the study overall: Moderately but significantly shorter TCRB CDR3s were found in Type 1 diabetes patients in all four CD4+ subsets.

The investigators reverse transcribed all of the isolated RNA, so they sequenced expressed TCRB transcripts. Sequencing used immunoSEQ multiplex PCR; TCRdb keeps in-frame clones, though not all of them. This table has a few hundred thousand clones, approximately 20% appearing once. Antigens of these TCRs are unknown. Sequences were obtained from naive CD4+ T cells from blood. The source of these receptors is a woman aged 40 to 50 with type 1 diabetes.

This clone was seen once. This chain connects TRBV5-1 to TRBJ1-1; no definite D call. Germline CDR1 and CDR2: SGHRS and YFSETQ. The CDR3 is made up of 16 amino acids. Trimming took off 5 bases at V and 1 base at J, with 18 bases between the two ends. The CDR3 coding sequence is TGCGCCAGCAGGCCGGTCCACATCAGGAAGAACACTGAAGCTTTCTTT. Encoded protein: CASRPVHIRKNTEAFF.

In its sample, this clone was seen a few times. This chain links TRBV2 with TRBJ2-7, with D maybe TRBD1 (6 bases). The V end lost 6 bases, the J end lost 6 bases, and 15 bases lay between the germline ends. The germline gives CDR1 SNHLY, CDR2 FYNNEI. The length of the CDR3 is 13 residues. CDR3 region: CASSSGQGSEQYF. For the CDR3, the DNA is TGTGCCAGCAGCTCGGGGCAGGGGAGCGAGCAGTACTTC.